Following are 2 T cell receptor beta chains from one sample sequenced in a study of vaccination effects on CD4 cells after COVID-19. ViraFEST assay sequencing came after antigen-specific CD4+ T cells were expanded with viral peptide pools. Researchers isolated CD4+ T cells once approximately ten days of culture had elapsed. Nucleocapsid antibody tests were negative, and the vaccine recipients had no prior SARS-CoV-2 infection. The method was immunoSEQ multiplex PCR; TCRdb's version includes in-frame clones alone and lacks a portion of them. This sample has about 52,000 clones, with 79% found just once. The antigens for these receptors are not known. The source material was CD4+ T cells from PBMCs cultured with HCoV-OC43 spike peptides, sampled before COVID-19 vaccination. Specified subset: HCoV-OC43 spike overlapping peptide pool stimulation. All receptors derive from a human donor who received a COVID-19 vaccine.

This clone is a singleton in its sample. The V call is TRBV7-2, the J call TRBJ1-2, with no clear D. Germline values: CDR1 SGHTA, CDR2 FQGNSA. Trimming removed 0 bases at V and 5 bases at J, with 10 bases between. CDR3 length: 14 amino acids. The CDR3 loop reads CASSLAGVIYGYTF. As DNA, the CDR3 is TGTGCCAGCAGCTTAGCTGGTGTGATTTATGGCTACACCTTC.

The chain is built from TRBV14 and TRBJ2-1; 7 nucleotides align to TRBD1. After removal of 0 bases from V and 2 bases from J, the junction contained 4 bases not matched to a gene. The CDR3 extends over 16 amino acids. Germline CDR1 and CDR2: SGHDN and FVKESK. CDR3 coding DNA: TGTGCCAGCAGCCAAGATACCGGGACAGCCTACAATGAGCAGTTCTTC. Translating gives CASSQDTGTAYNEQFF.